The sequence of this T cell receptor beta chain was determined in a study of breast tumors, draining lymph nodes, adjacent tissues. Study-wide results and limits: Compared with basal-like, luminal-like tumors shared significantly more repertoire with nontumor tissue. Tumor repertoires ranked between lymph nodes and nontumor tissue in diversity, with V and J gene preferences. Tumor T cell lymph node origin was a supported hypothesis, not proven.

MiXCR, run by TCRdb on the multiplex PCR reads, gives a single entry per CDR3 protein. The data contain 150,000 to 200,000 distinct CDR3 sequences, roughly a third of them singletons. The germline V gene encodes CDR1 SGHTA and CDR2 FQGNSA. V lost 4 bases, J lost 9 bases, and 19 bases lay in between. CDR3 length equals 15 residues. The lymph nodes were axillary draining lymph nodes from breast cancer patients. This clonotype was recorded at least ten times. Antigen: not known. This chain joins TRBV7-2 and TRBJ2-1; D may correspond to TRBD1 or TRBD2 (5 bases each). What was sequenced was axillary lymph node tissue. This TCR came from a female donor with breast cancer. Some clones in this sample may be carry-over from other donors' samples. In DNA, the CDR3 is TGTGCCAGCAGCTCACAAATAGCGTGGGGCGGTGAGCAGTTCTTC. This gives the protein CASSSQIAWGGEQFF.